This T cell receptor (beta chain) is from a study of shared clonotypes between healthy human individuals. Germline CDR1 and CDR2: SGHTA and FQGNSA. The CDR3 is 15 residues long. V was pared by 3 bases and J by 6 bases, with 15 bases between. Evenly divided among several immunoSEQ plates was the genomic DNA of each subset. Method: immunoSEQ multiplex PCR; TCRdb's copy keeps in-frame clones and lacks some. The sample yields 550,000 to 700,000 clones, about 80% seen once. The rearrangement joins TRBV7-2 to TRBJ2-1; D gene unclear. The sequenced sample consisted of memory CD4+ T cells sorted from blood. Regarding subset: CD45RA-negative fraction. The TCR sequence derives from a woman aged 25 to 45 in good health. CDR3 nucleotides: TGTGCCAGCAGCTTTTATTTAGAGCCCTTCAATGAGCAGTTCTTC. Translated, it gives CASSFYLEPFNEQFF.